This entry lists 7 T cell receptor beta chains sequenced from one sample in a study of patients and donors after allogeneic stem cell transplantation. One entry per CDR3 protein, called by TCRdb with MiXCR from the RT-PCR reads. The sample has about 410,000 distinct CDR3 sequences; 16% are singletons. Sequencing was carried out using blood, either unsorted or a sorted T cell fraction (not recorded which). These receptors came from a human donor who was either an allogeneic HSCT recipient or a stem cell or donor lymphocyte infusion donor (not recorded which). It is not recorded whose cells these are; they may come from a transplant donor.

The chain employs TRBV20-1 and TRBJ1-1, with D possibly matching TRBD1 (6 bases). Trimming removed 1 base from V and 5 bases from J, with 17 bases in between. CDR3 length equals 15 residues. Germline lookup yields CDR1 DFQATT and CDR2 SNEGSKA (reference sequence). The CDR3 here is CSARVRGGGETEAFF. CDR3 sequence (DNA): TGCAGTGCTAGAGTGAGGGGAGGGGGAGAAACTGAAGCTTTCTTT.

This clonotype has just a few counts. J is TRBJ1-2 and V is TRBV7-2; no reliable D call. The CDR3 is made up of 14 amino acids. Germline CDR1 and CDR2: SGHTA and FQGNSA. V lost 2 bases and J 4 bases, leaving 11 bases between the germline ends. The CDR3 coding sequence is TGTGCCAGCAGCTTAAACCTAATCCGCTATGGCTACACCTTC. This codes for CASSLNLIRYGYTF.

This clonotype occurred a few times. The rearrangement links TRBV9 to TRBJ2-7; the D is unclear. This CDR3 is 15 amino acids long. Trimming removed 0 bases from V and 2 bases from J, with 12 bases in between. Per the germline V gene, CDR1 is SGDLS and CDR2 is YYNGEE. CDR3 protein: CASSVEPQNTYEQYF. For the CDR3, the DNA is TGTGCCAGCAGCGTAGAACCACAGAATACCTACGAGCAGTACTTC.

This chain connects TRBV20-1 to TRBJ2-5, with a weak D call TRBD2 (6 bases). Germline assignment: CDR1 DFQATT and CDR2 SNEGSKA (reference sequence). V gave up 6 bases and J gave up 2 bases, with 16 bases separating them. The CDR3 spans 14 residues. CDR3 loop: CSARDPYYQETQYF. The CDR3 bases are TGCAGTGCGCGGGACCCCTACTATCAAGAGACCCAGTACTTC.

CDR3: CASSQVLTGAPIQQYF. For the CDR3, the DNA is TGCGCCAGCAGCCAGGTATTAACAGGGGCCCCTATCCAGCAGTACTTC. V usage is TRBV4-1 and J usage is TRBJ2-7, with 7 bases that match TRBD1. Per germline, CDR1 MGHRA and CDR2 YSYEKL. V dropped 3 bases and J dropped 8; count of bases not matched to a gene: 16. The CDR3 consists of 16 residues.

The J gene is TRBJ2-7, the V gene TRBV5-1; 13 bases fit TRBD2. V shed 3 bases, J shed 3 bases, and the junction held 9 bases outside the gene matches. Germline V gene sequence: CDR1 SGHRS, CDR2 YFSETQ. This CDR3 region has 17 residues. CDR3 residues: CASSSHWTSGGLYEQYF. DNA for the CDR3: TGCGCCAGCAGCTCTCATTGGACTAGCGGGGGCCTCTACGAGCAGTACTTC. The entire variable domain, with the rest obtained from reference TRBV5-1 and TRBJ2-7, is as follows: KAGVTQTPRYLIKTRGQQVTLSCSPISGHRSVSWYQQTPGQGLQFLFEYFSETQRNKGNFPGRFSGRQFSNSRSEMNVSTLELGDSALYLCASSSHWTSGGLYEQYFGPGTRLTVT.

Only a few counts were recorded for this clonotype. V usage is TRBV7-2 and J usage is TRBJ2-1; the D is unclear. The ends were cut back, 2 bases at V and 1 base at J, with 9 bases in the middle. This CDR3 has 15 residues. Germline V lookup: CDR1 SGHTA, CDR2 FQGNSA. The DNA for the CDR3 is TGTGCCAGCAGCTTAAAAGGGATATCCTACAATGAGCAGTTCTTC. It yields the protein CASSLKGISYNEQFF. The whole variable domain, remainder taken from reference TRBV7-2 and TRBJ2-1, is GAGVSQSPSNKVTEKGKDVELRCDPISGHTALYWYRQSLGQGLEFLIYFQGNSAPDKSGLPSDRFSAERTGGSVSTLTIQRTQQEDSAVYLCASSLKGISYNEQFFGPGTRLTVL.